The present entry profiles one T cell receptor (beta chain) with its context. What it recognizes is unknown. Profiled with immunoSEQ multiplex PCR; TCRdb holds only in-frame clones, not every one. The sample carries some 110,000 clones, 85% to 90% recorded once. The CDR3 extends over 14 amino acids. Per the germline V gene, CDR1 is MNHEY and CDR2 is SVGAGI. Trimming removed 6 bases from V and 1 base from J, with 9 bases in between. This entry is derived from a study of T cell responses to AZD1222 COVID-19 vaccine. Study findings and constraints: Sampled repertoires all dated from after the peak T cell response. Compared with day 0, the breadth and depth of the Spike-specific TCR repertoire rose significantly after two doses of AZD1222.

The material was peripheral blood, obtained on day 0 of AZD1222 vaccination. The receptor was isolated from an adult in good health. The chain links TRBV6-5 to TRBJ2-2, with TRBD2 as a possible D gene (6 bases). The CDR3 here is CASRDGGNTGELFF. CDR3 in DNA: TGTGCCAGCAGGGACGGGGGGAACACCGGGGAGCTGTTTTTT.